These 25 T cell receptor beta chains were sequenced from one sample in a study of cytomegalovirus exposure and HLA in healthy donors. Assay used: immunoSEQ multiplex PCR; TCRdb lists only in-frame clones, some missing. This sample has over 200,000 clones, with roughly 84% found just once. Sequencing was carried out using PBMCs. These TCRs come from a woman aged 18-29 years in good health and CMV-seropositive.

For the CDR3, the DNA is TGTGCCAGCAGCCCGTGGGACAGACCCTACGAGCAGTACTTC. As protein: CASSPWDRPYEQYF. V usage is TRBV5-8 and J usage is TRBJ2-7; 7 bases map to TRBD1. The germline CDR1 and CDR2 sequences are SGHTS and YDEGEE. Unmatched junction bases numbered 6, after V lost 4 bases and J lost 2 bases. There are 14 residues in the CDR3.

This sequence joins TRBV5-1 and TRBJ2-1, with D possibly TRBD1 on 6 matching bases. V lost 3 bases to trimming and J lost 6 bases, with 22 bases between them. The CDR3 consists of 17 residues. CDR1 is SGHRS and CDR2 is YFSETQ in the germline V gene. CDR3 in amino acids: CASSSTYDRRVGNEQFF. In DNA form, the CDR3 reads TGCGCCAGCAGCTCCACCTATGACAGGCGAGTGGGCAATGAGCAGTTCTTC.

The CDR3 DNA is TGCGCCAGCACCCCCGGAGGGGGCAAGCGGAACACTGAAGCTTTCTTT. Amino acid sequence: CASTPGGGKRNTEAFF. This chain connects TRBV4-1 to TRBJ1-1; 7 nucleotides agree with TRBD1. Germline V gene sequence: CDR1 MGHRA, CDR2 YSYEKL. With V trimmed by 7 bases and J by 1 base, 12 bases remained unmatched. The CDR3 runs to 16 residues.

The chain employs TRBV20-1 and TRBJ2-1, with unresolved D. Germline V gene data show CDR1 as DFQATT and CDR2 as SNEGSKA (reference sequence). CDR3 length: 11 residues. V was cut by 5 bases and J by 3 bases, with 5 bases left in between. The CDR3 protein is CSAPYYNEQFF. CDR3 nucleotide sequence: TGCAGTGCTCCCTACTACAATGAGCAGTTCTTC.

V is TRBV9 and J is TRBJ2-1, with 9 bases aligning to TRBD2. Germline CDR1 reads SGDLS; CDR2 reads YYNGEE. The CDR3 has 17 residues. Trimming at V came to 0 bases and at J to 6 bases, leaving 10 bases not matched to a gene. CDR3 sequence reads: CASSVVKGLAGSNEQFF. In DNA, the CDR3 is TGTGCCAGCAGCGTAGTGAAGGGGCTAGCGGGGTCCAATGAGCAGTTCTTC.

This chain links TRBV28 with TRBJ1-4; D call uncertain. V was shortened by 3 bases and J by 11 bases, with 10 bases between the two germline ends. CDR3 length: 12 amino acids. CDR1 MDHEN and CDR2 SYDVKM come from the germline V gene. The CDR3 spells CASSLGSRKLFF. The CDR3 DNA sequence: TGTGCCAGCAGTTTGGGTTCTAGGAAACTGTTTTTT.

This clone showed up just once. This sequence joins TRBV7-9 and TRBJ2-7, with TRBD2 identical over 8 bases. Germline-derived CDR1 and CDR2 are SEHNR and FQNEAQ (reference sequence). Unmatched junction bases numbered 8, after V lost 5 bases and J lost 5 bases. CDR3 length: 14 amino acids. The CDR3 sequence is CASSPSGGNDEQYF. The CDR3 DNA follows: TGTGCCAGCAGCCCCTCGGGGGGGAACGACGAGCAGTACTTC.

The chain joins TRBV5-1 to TRBJ2-5; 7 nucleotides match TRBD1. V trimming: 4 bases; J trimming: 3 bases; junction bases outside the gene matches: 3. CDR3 size: 13 residues. Germline V gives CDR1 SGHRS, CDR2 YFSETQ. The DNA for the CDR3 is TGCGCCAGCAGCCCCGACAGGGAAGAGACCCAGTACTTC. Residues: CASSPDREETQYF.

This clone has just one count. The chain carries TRBV14 and TRBJ2-7; TRBD2 might be the D (7 bases). The CDR3 runs to 12 residues. Trimming pared 7 bases from V and 5 bases from J, leaving 12 bases between. Per the germline V gene, CDR1 is SGHDN and CDR2 is FVKESK. The CDR3 DNA follows: TGTGCCAGCAACCGGGGGGCCGACGAGCAGTACTTC. Translation gives CASNRGADEQYF.

The rearrangement joins TRBV4-1 to TRBJ2-5, with 9 bases identical to TRBD2. Per germline, CDR1 MGHRA and CDR2 YSYEKL. The CDR3 sequence is 15 residues long. V gave up 1 base and J gave up 6 bases; unmatched junction bases: 6. The CDR3 bases are TGCGCCAGCAGCCAAGTAGGGACTAGCAGAAAGACCCAGTACTTC. Its translation: CASSQVGTSRKTQYF.

The chain links TRBV5-1 to TRBJ2-1, with TRBD2 identical over 9 bases. The junction had 4 bases not matched to a gene; V was cut back by 3 bases and J by 3 bases. The CDR3 contains 15 residues. CDR1 SGHRS and CDR2 YFSETQ come from the germline V gene. CDR3 in DNA: TGCGCCAGCAGCTATAGCGGGAGCGACTACAATGAGCAGTTCTTC. Translation: CASSYSGSDYNEQFF.

The V gene is TRBV19, the J gene TRBJ1-4; D is possibly TRBD1 (6 bases). Germline V CDR1 and CDR2: LNHDA, SQIVND (reference sequence). V was shortened by 7 bases and J by 11 bases, with 17 bases between the two germline ends. This CDR3 spans 13 amino acids. The CDR3 sequence is CASTPGGIGKLFF. In DNA form, the CDR3 reads TGTGCCAGTACTCCTGGGGGCATCGGCAAACTGTTTTTT.

The gene calls are TRBV6-6 and TRBJ2-1; D gene ambiguous. The germline V gene has CDR1 MNHNY and CDR2 SVGAGI (reference sequence). With 2 bases removed from V and 2 bases from J, the gap between germline ends came to 13 bases. The CDR3 is 16 residues long. Written as DNA, the CDR3 is TGTGCCAGCAGTTACAACCCTGGGCAAGCCTACAATGAGCAGTTCTTC. It specifies CASSYNPGQAYNEQFF.

The rearrangement links TRBV18 to TRBJ2-7; D is unresolved. Germline values: CDR1 KGHSH, CDR2 LQKENI. Trimming removed 6 bases at V and 5 bases at J, with 17 bases between. The CDR3 extends over 14 amino acids. CDR3 nucleotide sequence: TGTGCCAGCTCCTCAATATCTAGGAACCACGAGCAGTACTTC. It is translated as CASSSISRNHEQYF.

The chain combines TRBV4-1 with TRBJ1-2, with 8 bases aligning to TRBD1. CDR1 is MGHRA and CDR2 is YSYEKL in the germline V gene. The CDR3 covers 17 residues. V lost 0 bases, J lost 5 bases, and 11 bases stayed unmatched. CDR3 residues: CASSQDDLAGGTYGYTF. The CDR3 DNA sequence: TGCGCCAGCAGCCAAGACGATTTGGCAGGGGGCACATATGGCTACACCTTC.

This chain connects TRBV29-1 to TRBJ2-1; 11 nucleotides line up with TRBD2. This CDR3 is built from 15 residues. Germline V gene sequence: CDR1 SQVTM, CDR2 ANQGSEA. The J segment lost 8 bases and the V segment lost 5 bases, leaving 11 bases of the junction unmatched. CDR3: CSVPVELAGDHEQFF. The CDR3 DNA reads TGCAGCGTTCCTGTCGAACTAGCGGGAGACCATGAGCAGTTCTTC.

This clone is a singleton in its sample. The J gene is TRBJ2-7, the V gene TRBV27; the D gene is possibly TRBD1 (6 bases). The CDR3 runs to 14 residues. V was clipped by 3 bases and J by 5 bases, with 14 bases between them. The germline gives CDR1 MNHEY, CDR2 SMNVEV (reference sequence). This chain's CDR3 is CASSFRTDGNEQYF. In DNA form, the CDR3 reads TGTGCCAGCAGTTTCCGGACAGACGGGAACGAGCAGTACTTC.

The J gene is TRBJ2-3, the V gene TRBV28; unclear D gene. CDR1 is MDHEN and CDR2 is SYDVKM in the germline V gene. Trimming stripped 4 bases from V and 0 bases from J, with 17 bases between. The CDR3 is made up of 17 amino acids. The DNA of the CDR3 is TGTGCCAGCAGTTACCCCCGGCAGGCCCCTAGCACAGATACGCAGTATTTT. It translates to CASSYPRQAPSTDTQYF. Full variable domain (remainder filled in from reference TRBV28 and TRBJ2-3): DVKVTQSSRYLVKRTGEKVFLECVQDMDHENMFWYRQDPGLGLRLIYFSYDVKMKEKGDIPEGYSVSREKKERFSLILESASTNQTSMYLCASSYPRQAPSTDTQYFGPGTRLTVL.

Only a few counts were recorded for this clone. The J gene is TRBJ1-1, the V gene TRBV7-9; no definite D call. Germline V lookup: CDR1 SEHNR, CDR2 FQNEAQ (reference sequence). The V end lost 5 bases, the J end lost 9 bases, and 13 bases lay between the germline ends. The CDR3 is 12 amino acids. This CDR3 reads CASSTQAAQAFF. The CDR3, as DNA: TGTGCCAGCAGCACCCAGGCCGCTCAAGCTTTCTTT. Full variable domain (outside the CDR3, taken from reference TRBV7-9 and TRBJ1-1): DTGVSQNPRHKITKRGQNVTFRCDPISEHNRLYWYRQTLGQGPEFLTYFQNEAQLEKSRLLSDRFSAERPKGSFSTLEIQRTEQGDSAMYLCASSTQAAQAFFGQGTRLTVV.

The V gene is TRBV18, the J gene TRBJ2-7; TRBD1 agrees at 7 bases. Germline V CDR1 and CDR2: KGHSH, LQKENI. Germline trimming cut 5 bases from V and 1 base from J; bases unmatched to any gene: 2. This CDR3 region has 13 residues. CDR3 sequence: CASSTGQSYEQYF. The DNA of the CDR3 is TGTGCCAGCTCAACGGGACAGTCCTACGAGCAGTACTTC.

This chain connects TRBV4-1 to TRBJ2-2; TRBD2 is a possible D gene (6 bases). V shed 4 bases and J shed 0 bases, with 15 bases lying between them. The germline V gene has CDR1 MGHRA and CDR2 YSYEKL. The CDR3 is 17 amino acids. CDR3 nucleotide sequence: TGCGCCAGCAGCCCATCCGGCGGGGTAACGAACACCGGGGAGCTGTTTTTT. Translation: CASSPSGGVTNTGELFF.

The gene calls are TRBV15 and TRBJ1-4; no definite D call. The CDR3 sequence is 14 residues long. CDR1 and CDR2 (germline): LNHNV, YYDKDF (reference sequence). The V and J ends lost 8 bases and 0 bases respectively, with 10 bases between them. The CDR3 DNA reads TGTGCCACCGAGAGAATTGCAACTAATGAAAAACTGTTTTTT. It is translated as CATERIATNEKLFF.

The V call is TRBV10-2, the J call TRBJ2-7, with a possible D match to TRBD1 (7 bases). The CDR3 is 15 residues long. V gave up 5 bases and J gave up 3 bases, with 17 bases separating them. Germline CDR1 reads WSHSY; CDR2 reads SAAADI. The CDR3 protein is CASSNSRGANYEQYF. DNA for the CDR3: TGCGCCAGCAGTAATTCCAGGGGGGCAAACTACGAGCAGTACTTC.

This chain connects TRBV11-2 to TRBJ1-2; TRBD1 aligns across 9 bases. The CDR3 extends over 15 amino acids. In germline, CDR1 is SGHAT, CDR2 FQNNGV. J lost 2 bases, V lost 5 bases, and 6 bases had no gene match. CDR3 sequence (DNA): TGTGCCAGCAGCCTAACAGGGGGCGGAAACTATGGCTACACCTTC. The encoded protein is CASSLTGGGNYGYTF. Combining the CDR3 with reference TRBV11-2 and TRBJ1-2 gives the whole variable domain EAGVAQSPRYKIIEKRQSVAFWCNPISGHATLYWYQQILGQGPKLLIQFQNNGVVDDSQLPKDRFSAERLKGVDSTLKIQPAKLEDSAVYLCASSLTGGGNYGYTFGSGTRLTVV.

The count of this clone is one. The chain links TRBV14 to TRBJ1-4; TRBD1 is a possible D gene (5 bases). Trimming took off 2 bases at V and 7 bases at J, with 8 bases between the two ends. This CDR3 comprises 13 residues. Germline V gene data show CDR1 as SGHDN and CDR2 as FVKESK. CDR3 protein: CASSQRGTEKLFF. DNA of the CDR3: TGTGCCAGCAGCCAACGGGGGACTGAAAAACTGTTTTTT.